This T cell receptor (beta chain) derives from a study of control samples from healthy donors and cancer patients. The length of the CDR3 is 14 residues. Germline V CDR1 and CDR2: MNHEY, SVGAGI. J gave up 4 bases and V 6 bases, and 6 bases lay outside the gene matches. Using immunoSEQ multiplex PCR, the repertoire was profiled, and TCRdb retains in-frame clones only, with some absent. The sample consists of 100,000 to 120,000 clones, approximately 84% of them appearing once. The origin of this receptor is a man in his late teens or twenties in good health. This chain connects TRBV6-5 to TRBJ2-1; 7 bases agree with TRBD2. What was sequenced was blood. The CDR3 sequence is CASSPGGKYNEQFF. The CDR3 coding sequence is TGTGCCAGCAGCCCGGGGGGAAAATACAATGAGCAGTTCTTC.